Following are 10 T cell receptor beta chains from one sample sequenced in a study of shared clonotypes between healthy human individuals. The method was immunoSEQ multiplex PCR; TCRdb's version includes in-frame clones alone and lacks a portion of them. The table lists approximately 940,000 clones, 70% to 85% of them singletons, with about 1.5% in the top ten. Sequenced input: memory CD4+ T cells sorted from blood. Subset indicated: CD45RA-negative fraction. The receptors were sampled from a man aged 18 to 30 in good health.

The rearrangement uses TRBV30 and TRBJ2-2; TRBD2 is a possible D gene (6 bases). Germline lookup yields CDR1 GTSNPN and CDR2 SVGIG (reference sequence). Trimming cost V 2 bases and J 1 base, with 11 bases left between them. The CDR3 totals 15 residues. In nucleotides, the CDR3 is TGTGCCTGGAGTCGAGGAGGGATGAACACCGGGGAGCTGTTTTTT. This gives the protein CAWSRGGMNTGELFF.

The J gene is TRBJ2-1, the V gene TRBV5-1; D may be TRBD1 or TRBD2 (6 bases each). The length of the CDR3 is 15 residues. The V and J ends lost 4 bases and 6 bases respectively, with 17 bases between them. Germline V gene lookup returns CDR1 SGHRS and CDR2 YFSETQ. The CDR3 DNA is TGCGCCAGCAGCCCCGGGGGCGGGAAATTCAATGAGCAGTTCTTC. As protein: CASSPGGGKFNEQFF.

This chain joins TRBV10-3 and TRBJ2-5; the match to TRBD2 covers 7 bases. V dropped 1 base and J dropped 5; count of bases not matched to a gene: 7. The CDR3 runs to 15 residues. Germline CDR1 ENHRY, CDR2 SYGVKD. CDR3 bases: TGTGCCATCAGTGAGTTCGGGGAGGGTCCCGAGACCCAGTACTTC. Protein product: CAISEFGEGPETQYF.

V and J are TRBV6-5 and TRBJ1-2; D ambiguous. CDR1 MNHEY and CDR2 SVGAGI come from the germline V gene. V lost 5 bases, J lost 0 bases, and 13 bases lay in between. The CDR3 runs 15 residues. The DNA for the CDR3 is TGTGCCAGCAGTACGAGACCGTTAGCTAACTATGGCTACACCTTC. This translates into CASSTRPLANYGYTF.

The rearrangement joins TRBV7-9 to TRBJ1-4, with a weak D call TRBD1 (6 bases). In germline, CDR1 is SEHNR, CDR2 FQNEAQ (reference sequence). Trimming shortened V by 5 bases and J by 8 bases, and 21 bases separated the two germline ends. The CDR3 length is 16 residues. The CDR3 region has the DNA TGTGCCAGCAGCCGGGGACCTTTGGGGGCGGTAGAAAAACTGTTTTTT. Translated, it gives CASSRGPLGAVEKLFF. Variable domain in full (rest from reference TRBV7-9 and TRBJ1-4): DTGVSQNPRHKITKRGQNVTFRCDPISEHNRLYWYRQTLGQGPEFLTYFQNEAQLEKSRLLSDRFSAERPKGSFSTLEIQRTEQGDSAMYLCASSRGPLGAVEKLFFGSGTQLSVL.

The genes are TRBV5-4 and TRBJ2-5; no reliable D call. Germline values: CDR1 SGHNT, CDR2 YYREEE (reference sequence). Trimming cost V 4 bases and J 2 bases, with 9 bases left between them. This CDR3 is 13 amino acids long. The CDR3 region has the DNA TGTGCCAGCAGCCGAGAACTGCAAGAGACCCAGTACTTC. This codes for CASSRELQETQYF.

There are a few counts of this clone. V and J are TRBV10-2 and TRBJ2-7; 11 bases line up with TRBD1. This CDR3 has 13 amino acids. Germline CDR1 is WSHSY and CDR2 is SAAADI. The J segment lost 6 bases and the V segment lost 6 bases, leaving 4 bases of the junction unmatched. The CDR3 region is CASRDRGLGEQYF. In nucleotides, the CDR3 is TGCGCCAGCAGGGACAGGGGGCTTGGCGAGCAGTACTTC.

This chain links TRBV11-2 with TRBJ2-6, with D possibly called TRBD1 or TRBD2 (5 bases each). This CDR3 has 18 amino acids. CDR1 and CDR2 (germline): SGHAT, FQNNGV. The V and J ends lost 3 bases and 0 bases respectively, with 15 bases between them. The CDR3 reads CASSLGDGVTSGANVLTF. In DNA, the CDR3 is TGTGCCAGCAGCTTGGGGGACGGCGTCACCTCTGGGGCCAACGTCCTGACTTTC. The full variable domain, with the rest looked up from reference TRBV11-2 and TRBJ2-6, is EAGVAQSPRYKIIEKRQSVAFWCNPISGHATLYWYQQILGQGPKLLIQFQNNGVVDDSQLPKDRFSAERLKGVDSTLKIQPAKLEDSAVYLCASSLGDGVTSGANVLTFGAGSRLTVL.

The chain employs TRBV2 and TRBJ1-2, with TRBD1 matching 7 bases. This CDR3 is built from 13 residues. With V trimmed by 3 bases and J by 5 bases, 3 bases remained unmatched. Germline loops: CDR1 SNHLY, CDR2 FYNNEI. The CDR3 is CASSERGPYGYTF. For the CDR3, the DNA is TGTGCCAGCAGTGAGAGGGGGCCATATGGCTACACCTTC.

The chain links TRBV14 to TRBJ1-2; weak D call: TRBD1 (5 bases). Germline CDR1 SGHDN, CDR2 FVKESK. Deletions cut 4 bases from V and 4 bases from J, with 13 bases between. This CDR3 is built from 14 residues. CDR3: CASSRQGTTYGYTF. The CDR3, as DNA: TGTGCCAGCAGCCGCCAAGGGACCACCTATGGCTACACCTTC.